These T cell receptor beta chains were read from a single sample in a study of blood T cell repertoires in COVID-19. Data came from immunoSEQ multiplex PCR; TCRdb stores just in-frame clones and leaves some out. The repertoire consists of approximately 23,000 clones, with roughly 91% occurring once and the leading ten covering roughly 2.5%. The sequencing sample was made of peripheral blood. These TCRs come from a man between 65 and 79 years old with acute or convalescent COVID-19. The CDR3 runs from the conserved cysteine through the conserved F or W. D genes are given only for firm matches.

TRBJ2-1 TRBV7-3 TRBD2 TGTGCCAGCAGGTCAACTAGCGGGGAGTACAATGAGCAGTTCTTC CASRSTSGEYNEQFF
TRBJ2-2 TRBV5-1 TRBD2 TGCGCCAGCAGCCCAGGCACTAGCGGGGGGACGAACACCGGGGAGCTGTTTTTT CASSPGTSGGTNTGELFF
TRBJ1-4 TRBV11-2 . TGTGCCAGCAGCTTAGGGGGCACAGGTTCGGGTGAAAAACTGTTTTTT CASSLGGTGSGEKLFF
TRBJ2-3 TRBV18 TRBD2 TGTGCCAGCTCACCTTCCCTAGCGGGAGGGGCAGATACGCAGTATTTT CASSPSLAGGADTQYF
TRBJ2-2 TRBV30 TRBD1 TGTGCCTGGAGGGACAGGGTGGACGGGGAGCTGTTTTTT CAWRDRVDGELFF
TRBJ1-1 TRBV18 . TGTGCCAGCTCCACGACAGTCCCAGGGTTCACTGAAGCTTTCTTT CASSTTVPGFTEAFF
TRBJ1-3 TRBV7-2 . TGTGCCAGCAGCTTAGTGCAGGGACTCAGCTCTGGAAACACCATATATTTT CASSLVQGLSSGNTIYF
TRBJ1-6 TRBV25-1 . TGTGCCAGCAGTGAATTGGCCAGTTCACCCCTCCACTTT CASSELASSPLHF
TRBJ2-7 TRBV5-4 . TGTGCCAGCAGCTCGCAAACGGGGGACTCCTACGAGCAGTACTTC CASSSQTGDSYEQYF
TRBJ1-2 TRBV6-5 . TGTGCCAGCAGTAACAGGGATGGCTACACCTTC CASSNRDGYTF
TRBJ1-4 TRBV4-3 . TGCGCCAGCAGCCAAGCAGGAGGCGATGAAAAACTGTTTTTT CASSQAGGDEKLFF